These 9 T cell receptor beta chains originate from one sample sequenced in a study of cytotoxic CD8 clonotypes in ibrutinib-treated CLL. Profiled with immunoSEQ multiplex PCR; TCRdb holds only in-frame clones, not every one. In the table there are roughly 220,000 clones, about four fifths of which are singletons. The starting material was PBMCs, obtained after 12 months of ibrutinib treatment. These receptors came from a human donor with chronic lymphocytic leukemia.

A note on this clone: A much larger clone differs by one base, so this may be a read error. The rearrangement joins TRBV7-2 to TRBJ1-5; maybe TRBD1 (6 bases). The germline gives CDR1 SGHTA, CDR2 FQGNSA. The CDR3 length is 13 residues. Trimming removed 2 bases at V and 4 bases at J, with 6 bases between. As DNA, the CDR3 is TGTGCCAGCAGCTTACAGGGGAATCAGCCCCAGCATTTT. The encoded protein is CASSLQGNQPQHF.

This chain links TRBV2 with TRBJ2-3; 8 bases agree with TRBD1. The CDR3 is 17 residues long. From germline, CDR1 is SNHLY and CDR2 FYNNEI. V lost 7 bases and J lost 5; bases outside the gene matches: 17. Written as DNA, the CDR3 is TGTGCCAGCAATCAGGTTGGAGGACAGGGTAGTGTAGATACGCAGTATTTT. This codes for CASNQVGGQGSVDTQYF.

The V and J genes are TRBV2 and TRBJ1-1, with unresolved D. This CDR3 spans 13 amino acids. V lost 7 bases and J lost 4, with 13 bases in between. Germline V gene sequence: CDR1 SNHLY, CDR2 FYNNEI. The CDR3 loop is CASIKGRGTEAFF. CDR3 nucleotide sequence: TGTGCCAGCATCAAAGGACGTGGCACTGAAGCTTTCTTT.

This sequence joins TRBV19 and TRBJ2-7; D is uncertain. The CDR3 runs 13 residues. V lost 3 bases and J 3 bases, leaving 9 bases between the germline ends. CDR1 is LNHDA and CDR2 is SQIVND in the germline V gene (reference sequence). The CDR3 DNA follows: TGTGCCAGTAGTATCGAGACGGACTACGAGCAGTACTTC. This encodes CASSIETDYEQYF.

The chain combines TRBV5-6 with TRBJ2-3; TRBD1 matches 11 bases. From germline, CDR1 is SGHDT and CDR2 YYEEEE. With 4 bases clipped from V and 1 base from J, the junction kept 5 bases outside the gene matches. CDR3 size: 16 residues. CDR3 sequence: CASSLWTGGGTDTQYF. CDR3 in DNA: TGTGCCAGCAGCCTCTGGACAGGGGGCGGCACAGATACGCAGTATTTT.

In its sample, this clone was seen a few times. The V gene is TRBV6-1, the J gene TRBJ1-1; no clear D gene. The CDR3 extends over 13 amino acids. From germline, CDR1 is MNHNS and CDR2 SASEGT. Trimming removed 2 bases from V and 1 base from J, with 5 bases in between. The CDR3 nucleotides are TGTGCCAGCAGTGAATATGGGAACACTGAAGCTTTCTTT. Amino acid sequence: CASSEYGNTEAFF.

A few counts support this clone. V usage is TRBV6-5 and J usage is TRBJ1-6, with D possibly being TRBD1 (6 bases). The CDR3 contains 15 residues. The germline V gene encodes CDR1 MNHEY and CDR2 SVGAGI. V was clipped by 0 bases and J by 10 bases, with 13 bases between them. CDR3 nucleotide sequence: TGTGCCAGCAGTTACTCTTTGGACAGAGACTCACCCCTCCACTTT. Protein sequence: CASSYSLDRDSPLHF.

The chain carries TRBV11-2 and TRBJ2-2; 9 nucleotides agree with TRBD2. The ends lost 7 bases at V and 3 bases at J; junction bases unmatched: 9. CDR1 and CDR2 from the germline V gene are SGHAT and FQNNGV. This CDR3 is 16 amino acids long. The chain's CDR3 is CASTQRRGGDTGELFF. CDR3 nucleotide sequence: TGTGCCAGCACCCAACGGCGGGGGGGAGACACCGGGGAGCTGTTTTTT.

The chain uses TRBV7-3 and TRBJ1-6; D unresolved. The V gene's germline CDR1 is SGHTA and CDR2 FQGTGA. CDR3 length equals 13 residues. Trimming cost V 0 bases and J 10 bases, with 7 bases left between them. The CDR3 DNA is TGTGCCAGCAGCTTAACAGGAAGATCACCCCTCCACTTT. Translating gives CASSLTGRSPLHF.